Described below is a single T cell receptor (beta chain) sequence and its context. These data are taken from a study of blood T cell repertoires in COVID-19. Data came from immunoSEQ multiplex PCR; TCRdb stores just in-frame clones and leaves some out. The sample holds 150,000 to 200,000 clones, roughly 73% seen once. This CDR3 is 13 amino acids long. V trimming: 5 bases; J trimming: 11 bases; junction bases outside the gene matches: 9. Germline V gene lookup returns CDR1 SGHTA and CDR2 FQGNSA. The origin of this receptor is a woman aged 80 or older with active or convalescent COVID-19. The chain has TRBV7-2 and TRBJ1-1; 9 positions match TRBD1. The sequencing sample was made of peripheral blood. CDR3 amino acids: CASSPRQGGAAFF. Written as DNA, the CDR3 is TGTGCCAGCAGCCCACGACAGGGGGGGGCGGCTTTCTTT.